This T cell receptor beta chain came from a study of blood T cell repertoires in COVID-19. The overall study: COVID-19 samples from acute and convalescent phases originated in the United States, Italy and Spain.

The method was immunoSEQ multiplex PCR; TCRdb's version includes in-frame clones alone and lacks a portion of them. This sample yields about 200,000 clones, of which over 60% are seen a single time; less than 7% belongs to the top ten. The TCR sequence derives from an older woman with acute or convalescent COVID-19. Sequenced sample: peripheral blood.

CDR3 in amino acids: CASSLGLAGGPYQETQYF. The DNA of the CDR3 is TGTGCCAGCTCACTGGGACTAGCGGGAGGCCCCTACCAAGAGACCCAGTACTTC. This rearrangement joins TRBV18 to TRBJ2-5; 15 positions match TRBD2. The length of the CDR3 is 18 residues. V shed 4 bases, J shed 0 bases, and the junction held 6 bases outside the gene matches. Germline CDR1 and CDR2: KGHSH and LQKENI.